These 9 T cell receptor beta chains originate from one sample sequenced in a study of neoadjuvant nivolumab and ipilimumab in lung cancer. The repertoire was sequenced with immunoSEQ multiplex PCR; TCRdb's copy has only in-frame clones and lacks some. The data show over 20,000 clones, 75% to 85% seen once. Specimen: tumor tissue, collected after neoadjuvant nivolumab, alone or with ipilimumab, at or shortly before surgery. Receptors originate from an adult with non-small cell lung cancer.

The V gene is TRBV5-1, the J gene TRBJ2-3, with D possibly called TRBD1 or TRBD2 (5 bases each). This CDR3 is 14 amino acids long. V dropped 4 bases and J dropped 5 bases, with 14 bases sitting between them. Per germline, CDR1 SGHRS and CDR2 YFSETQ. The CDR3 loop reads CASSLTGTEDTQYF. DNA of the CDR3: TGCGCCAGCAGCCTAACTGGGACCGAAGATACGCAGTATTTT.

This clone showed up just a few times. The gene calls are TRBV29-1 and TRBJ2-1, with 8 nucleotides matching TRBD2. The CDR3 has 12 residues. Per the germline V gene, CDR1 is SQVTM and CDR2 is ANQGSEA. Trimming cost V 4 bases and J 7 bases; bases outside gene matches: 3. In DNA form, the CDR3 reads TGCAGCGTTGCGGGAGGGCCGAATGAGCAGTTCTTC. Translated, it gives CSVAGGPNEQFF.

The V gene is TRBV19, the J gene TRBJ1-2, with 9 bases aligning to TRBD1. The CDR3 is made up of 15 amino acids. Germline trimming cut 7 bases from V and 1 base from J; bases unmatched to any gene: 7. CDR1 and CDR2 (germline): LNHDA, SQIVND (reference sequence). The CDR3 loop is CASNAYRGHNYGYTF. In nucleotides, the CDR3 is TGTGCCAGTAACGCTTACAGGGGGCATAACTATGGCTACACCTTC.

The genes are TRBV18 and TRBJ2-3; perhaps TRBD2 as D (5 bases). The germline V and J ends were trimmed by 3 bases and 2 bases, with 15 bases remaining between them. The CDR3 has 16 amino acids. Germline V gene data show CDR1 as KGHSH and CDR2 as LQKENI. This CDR3 is CASSPSRGWYTDTQYF. The CDR3 nucleotides read TGTGCCAGCTCACCCTCTAGAGGGTGGTACACAGATACGCAGTATTTT.

This clone was observed a single time. The J gene is TRBJ2-7, the V gene TRBV11-2; D is undetermined. CDR1 is SGHAT and CDR2 is FQNNGV in the germline V gene. Between the trimmed V and J ends, which lost 2 bases and 5 bases, there was a span of 4 bases. This CDR3 comprises 11 residues. Here the CDR3 DNA reads TGTGCCAGCAGCTTATTCAACGAGCAGTACTTC. Its protein product is CASSLFNEQYF.

The chain is built from TRBV5-1 and TRBJ2-7; maybe TRBD2 (5 bases). The V and J ends lost 2 bases and 6 bases respectively, with 18 bases between them. The CDR3 runs 15 residues. Germline-derived CDR1 and CDR2 are SGHRS and YFSETQ. Here the CDR3 reads CASSLSLTEGREQYF. CDR3 nucleotides: TGCGCCAGCAGCTTAAGTCTTACCGAGGGCCGCGAGCAGTACTTC.

This chain uses TRBV7-7 with TRBJ2-5; possibly TRBD2 for D (6 bases). With 5 bases removed from V and 5 bases from J, the gap between germline ends came to 18 bases. Germline V gene lookup returns CDR1 SSHAT and CDR2 FNYEAQ (reference sequence). The CDR3 sequence is 15 residues long. The CDR3 DNA reads TGTGCCAGCAGCCGGGCGGGACCGGGGGAGGAGACCCAGTACTTC. Encoded protein: CASSRAGPGEETQYF.

This clone was recorded only once. The V gene is TRBV29-1, the J gene TRBJ1-1; TRBD1 matches at 9 bases. Per the germline V gene, CDR1 is SQVTM and CDR2 is ANQGSEA. Trimming cost V 6 bases and J 5 bases; bases outside gene matches: 4. The CDR3 has 12 residues. In DNA form, the CDR3 reads TGCAGCGTCGGGACAGGGAATACTGAAGCTTTCTTT. Residues: CSVGTGNTEAFF.

The chain has TRBV6-1 and TRBJ2-2, with a weak D call TRBD2 (5 bases). CDR3 length: 14 amino acids. Trimming removed 5 bases from V and 6 bases from J, with 13 bases in between. CDR1 and CDR2 from the germline V gene are MNHNS and SASEGT. The CDR3 nucleotides read TGTGCCAGCAGTTTGGAGAGGGTGGCCGGGGAGCTGTTTTTT. Its translation is CASSLERVAGELFF.